This T cell receptor (beta chain) is drawn from a study of T cells after yellow fever vaccination (dated 2019 in TCRdb). With regard to the full study: The SMART-Seq v4 Ultra Low Input RNA kit was used to prepare libraries from fractions with low cell numbers. Blood samples were taken at several timepoints before and after primary and secondary immunization, and bulk PBMC replicates and cell subsets were isolated. Two healthy male donors made up the cohort, one aged 18 to 29 years and the other aged 30 to 40 years. To track T-cell clones before and after primary and booster YFV17D yellow fever vaccination, bulk TCR alpha and beta repertoires were sequenced longitudinally.

The investigation overall reported the following: A small fraction of clonotypes appeared in both the CD4 and CD8 compartments, likely as a result of convergent recombination. Compared with the primary T-cell response, the secondary T-cell response was faster but weaker, reaching its peak on day 5 rather than on day 15. Most clones expanded after primary vaccination were re-detected after the booster (almost 98% of CD4 and around nine tenths of CD8), suggesting broad memory maintenance. Computational filtering was needed because FACS-sorted repertoires could contain abundant contaminating clonotypes from the bulk population. The study included only a couple of donors, which limits how far the findings can be generalized.

In the paper's terms, the treatment or condition label means: live attenuated yellow fever vaccine strain. PBMCs were isolated from peripheral blood using a standard Ficoll-Paque protocol. Dynabeads CD4 and CD8 positive selection kits were used to isolate the CD4 and CD8 T-cell fractions. TriZol was used to extract RNA from bulk PBMCs, from CD4 and CD8 fractions, and from dextramer-positive and dextramer-negative fractions. This clonotype was seen once. No cognate antigen has been identified for it. A much larger clone sits a single nucleotide away, making a read error possible. TCR cDNA was synthesized by 5'RACE template switching, which introduced a universal primer site and unique molecular identifiers. cDNA synthesis was primed from both the TCR alpha and TCR beta constant segments. Libraries were amplified in two PCR steps, with sample barcodes and sequencing adapters added in the second step. Sequencing of libraries was performed on Illumina HiSeq 2500 (2x100 bp) or NovaSeq (2x150 bp). The authors processed their data as follows. MIGEC was used to demultiplex reads and collapse the reads into UMI consensus sequences, and MiXCR was used for V(D)J alignment. Vaccine-responding clonotypes were identified with edgeR using replicate PBMC samples, with FDR below 0.01 and a log2 fold change above 5 up to day 15 being required. Bulk clonotypes were assigned CD4 or CD8 identity according to which sequenced CD4 or CD8 repertoire held them at higher abundance. TCRdb cleaned the public reads at Q25 with fastp, built clones with MiXCR and kept in-frame beta chains. Each entry is one CDR3 protein sequence, shown with its most common DNA and genes. TCRdb's processing, not the study's, gives the V and J calls here. This sample gives 100,000 to 150,000 distinct CDR3 sequences in total; under 8.5% of them show up just once. The top ten constitute around 2.7% of the sample.

The CDR3 goes from the cysteine to the phenylalanine over 14 residues. The only DNA kept is the CDR3, 42 bases in frame from the first base. This chain is built from TRBV12-3 or TRBV12-4 and TRBJ2-1, and 7 bases in between align with TRBD1. This receptor was obtained from a man younger than 35 who received the YFV17D yellow fever vaccine. The specimen comprised CD4+ T cells sorted from PBMCs, sampled more than 8 days after the first yellow fever vaccination. DNA sequence: TGTGCCAGCAGTTTGAGGGGGCGCATCAATGGGCAGTTCTTC. Its amino acids are CASSLRGRINGQFF.